This passage covers 25 T cell receptor beta chains from one sample sequenced in a study of beta chain features in type 1 diabetes. Their cognate antigens are unknown. General study findings and limits: Across all four CD4+ subsets, people with type 1 diabetes showed modestly shorter TCRB CDR3s.

Every bit of the isolated RNA underwent reverse transcription, so sequencing read expressed TCRB transcripts. Clones were read by immunoSEQ multiplex PCR, and TCRdb kept only the in-frame ones, dropping some. Of around 280,000 clones in the sample, over 12% were seen once. The sequenced sample consisted of naive CD4+ T cells from blood. All receptors come from a man aged 18 to 30 with type 1 diabetes.

V gene TRBV2 combines with J gene TRBJ2-4, with TRBD2 matching 10 bases. Germline lookup yields CDR1 SNHLY and CDR2 FYNNEI. The V segment lost 2 bases and the J segment 6 bases; nucleotides outside the gene matches: 10. CDR3 size: 17 residues. This chain's CDR3 is CASSESRASGSLNIQYF. The CDR3 DNA sequence: TGTGCCAGCAGTGAAAGTAGGGCTAGCGGGAGTTTAAACATTCAGTACTTC. Variable domain in full (rest from reference TRBV2 and TRBJ2-4): EPEVTQTPSHQVTQMGQEVILRCVPISNHLYFYWYRQILGQKVEFLVSFYNNEISEKSEIFDDQFSVERPDGSNFTLKIRSTKLEDSAMYFCASSESRASGSLNIQYFGAGTRLSVL.

This chain uses TRBV18 with TRBJ1-2; no definite D call. Trimming cost V 0 bases and J 4 bases, with 18 bases left between them. The CDR3 is 17 residues long. CDR1 and CDR2 from the germline V gene are KGHSH and LQKENI. The CDR3 sequence: CASSPPLSDTSGYGYTF. CDR3 sequence (DNA): TGTGCCAGCTCACCACCCCTGTCTGACACTTCTGGCTATGGCTACACCTTC.

The V call is TRBV9, the J call TRBJ2-7; TRBD1 aligns across 7 bases. V shed 0 bases, J shed 5 bases, and the junction held 14 bases outside the gene matches. Looked up from germline, CDR1 is SGDLS and CDR2 is YYNGEE. This CDR3 has 17 residues. For the CDR3, the DNA is TGTGCCAGCAGCGTAGCGGCCTTGGGGGACAGCACCCACGAGCAGTACTTC. It codes for CASSVAALGDSTHEQYF.

This clone came up a few times. The chain uses TRBV7-8 and TRBJ2-5; 7 bases are shared with TRBD2. In germline, CDR1 is SGHVS, CDR2 FQNEAQ. CDR3 size: 15 residues. Trimming took 5 bases from V and 5 from J; bases not matched to a gene: 11. Here the CDR3 reads CASSPRDYRSETQYF. The CDR3 bases are TGTGCCAGCAGCCCCCGGGACTATAGGTCGGAGACCCAGTACTTC.

This clone occurred a few times. This rearrangement joins TRBV18 to TRBJ1-1; D possibly corresponds to TRBD1 (6 bases). Germline assignment: CDR1 KGHSH and CDR2 LQKENI. Trimming pared 3 bases from V and 0 bases from J, leaving 11 bases between. CDR3 size: 15 residues. Here the CDR3 DNA reads TGTGCCAGCTCACCTAAGACAGGAGTGAACACTGAAGCTTTCTTT. Amino acids: CASSPKTGVNTEAFF. Based on the CDR3 plus reference TRBV18 and TRBJ1-1, the full variable domain is NAGVMQNPRHLVRRRGQEARLRCSPMKGHSHVYWYRQLPEEGLKFMVYLQKENIIDESGMPKERFSAEFPKEGPSILRIQQVVRGDSAAYFCASSPKTGVNTEAFFGQGTRLTVV.

This clone was seen a handful of times. The chain joins TRBV29-1 to TRBJ1-4, with 7 bases aligning to TRBD1. With V trimmed by 6 bases and J by 7 bases, 11 bases remained unmatched. This CDR3 has 14 amino acids. Germline V lookup: CDR1 SQVTM, CDR2 ANQGSEA. The CDR3 loop reads CSVGNRGGGEKLFF. In DNA, the CDR3 is TGCAGCGTGGGTAACAGGGGAGGTGGTGAAAAACTGTTTTTT.

The chain recombines TRBV15 with TRBJ1-5; D is unresolved. Germline lookup yields CDR1 LNHNV and CDR2 YYDKDF (reference sequence). The CDR3 runs 12 residues. Trimming took off 1 base at V and 5 bases at J, with 3 bases between the two ends. CDR3 DNA: TGTGCCACCAGCAGAGTAGATCAGCCCCAGCATTTT. This gives the protein CATSRVDQPQHF. Combining the CDR3 with reference TRBV15 and TRBJ1-5 gives the whole variable domain DAMVIQNPRYQVTQFGKPVTLSCSQTLNHNVMYWYQQKSSQAPKLLFHYYDKDFNNEADTPDNFQSRRPNTSFCFLDIRSPGLGDTAMYLCATSRVDQPQHFGDGTRLSIL.

This clone was counted between two and nine times. The gene calls are TRBV28 and TRBJ2-7; D may be TRBD1 (5 bases). The CDR3 loop spans 12 amino acids. Trimming removed 6 bases at V and 5 bases at J, with 11 bases between. Germline values: CDR1 MDHEN, CDR2 SYDVKM. In nucleotides, the CDR3 is TGTGCCAGCAGACACAGGTGGGACGAGCAGTACTTC. Protein sequence: CASRHRWDEQYF.

The sample holds a few counts of this clone. The chain carries TRBV5-4 and TRBJ2-7; 12 positions agree with TRBD1. The V and J ends lost 8 bases and 7 bases, in that order; junction bases with no gene match: 10. Germline V gene data show CDR1 as SGHNT and CDR2 as YYREEE (reference sequence). The CDR3 loop spans 14 amino acids. Here the CDR3 DNA reads TGTGCCAGTGCCCCCGGGACAGGGGGCGATGAGCAGTACTTC. Translating it yields CASAPGTGGDEQYF.

The chain carries TRBV7-8 and TRBJ2-5; TRBD2 matches at 8 bases. Germline CDR1 SGHVS, CDR2 FQNEAQ. The CDR3 contains 14 residues. Trimming took 0 bases from V and 5 from J; bases not matched to a gene: 2. The CDR3 nucleotides are TGTGCCAGCAGCTTAGCGCGGGGGGTTGAGACCCAGTACTTC. Protein: CASSLARGVETQYF.

The chain links TRBV7-9 to TRBJ1-1; 7 bases agree with TRBD1. The germline V gene has CDR1 SEHNR and CDR2 FQNEAQ (reference sequence). The ends lost 1 base at V and 5 bases at J; junction bases unmatched: 4. The CDR3 loop spans 14 amino acids. In nucleotides, the CDR3 is TGTGCCAGCAGCTTAGTGACAGGGTGGACTGAAGCTTTCTTT. Encoded protein: CASSLVTGWTEAFF. The entire variable domain, with the rest obtained from reference TRBV7-9 and TRBJ1-1, is as follows: DTGVSQNPRHKITKRGQNVTFRCDPISEHNRLYWYRQTLGQGPEFLTYFQNEAQLEKSRLLSDRFSAERPKGSFSTLEIQRTEQGDSAMYLCASSLVTGWTEAFFGQGTRLTVV.

The rearrangement links TRBV7-9 to TRBJ2-7; 7 bases are a match to TRBD2. Unmatched junction bases numbered 4, after V lost 3 bases and J lost 5 bases. CDR3 length: 13 residues. Germline loops: CDR1 SEHNR, CDR2 FQNEAQ (reference sequence). The CDR3 nucleotides read TGTGCCAGCAGCTTGTTACGGGGGGACGAGCAGTACTTC. Protein product: CASSLLRGDEQYF.

V usage is TRBV5-1 and J usage is TRBJ2-1; 13 positions match TRBD2. The length of the CDR3 is 16 residues. Germline CDR1 and CDR2: SGHRS and YFSETQ. V was pared by 4 bases and J by 7 bases, with 8 bases of the junction left unmatched. The CDR3 nucleotides are TGCGCCAGCAGCCGAAGGACTAGCGGGAGAAGGAATGAGCAGTTCTTC. As protein: CASSRRTSGRRNEQFF.

The rearrangement joins TRBV7-2 to TRBJ2-7; 9 bases agree with TRBD2. CDR3 length: 15 residues. Germline trimming cut 1 base from V and 6 bases from J; bases unmatched to any gene: 7. The germline CDR1 and CDR2 sequences are SGHTA and FQGNSA. Here the CDR3 reads CASSLVASGVGEQYF. The CDR3 nucleotides are TGTGCCAGCAGCTTAGTAGCTAGCGGGGTAGGCGAGCAGTACTTC.

This clone has just a few counts. This sequence joins TRBV7-2 and TRBJ2-3; tentative D call: TRBD1 (5 bases). The CDR3 consists of 14 residues. V was pared by 6 bases and J by 2 bases, with 12 bases between. CDR1 SGHTA and CDR2 FQGNSA come from the germline V gene. The DNA of the CDR3 is TGTGCCAGCAGTTTAAGCAGGGTCACAGATACGCAGTATTTT. Protein: CASSLSRVTDTQYF.

This clone has at least ten counts. The chain joins TRBV7-9 to TRBJ2-5; 7 nucleotides line up with TRBD1. Germline V CDR1 and CDR2: SEHNR, FQNEAQ (reference sequence). The junction had 6 bases not matched to a gene; V was cut back by 5 bases and J by 3 bases. This CDR3 contains 14 residues. CDR3 coding DNA: TGTGCCAGCAGCACCTCCGGGACAGAAGAGACCCAGTACTTC. Protein product: CASSTSGTEETQYF.

This clone was found a few times. The chain is built from TRBV30 and TRBJ2-7; D remains unclear. Germline-derived CDR1 and CDR2 are GTSNPN and SVGIG (reference sequence). With 0 bases removed from V and 3 bases from J, the gap between germline ends came to 6 bases. The CDR3 has 12 residues. The DNA of the CDR3 is TGTGCCTGGAGTGTACCTAGCTACGAGCAGTACTTC. Encoded protein: CAWSVPSYEQYF.

This clone was seen more than once but under ten times. The V gene is TRBV7-8, the J gene TRBJ1-4, with TRBD1 as a possible D gene (6 bases). This CDR3 comprises 15 residues. V shed 5 bases and J shed 4 bases, with 14 bases lying between them. The germline gives CDR1 SGHVS, CDR2 FQNEAQ. In DNA, the CDR3 is TGTGCCAGCAGCCTGACGAGGACAGTTAATGAAAAACTGTTTTTT. It translates to CASSLTRTVNEKLFF.

This chain connects TRBV5-1 to TRBJ2-5; 7 bases are shared with TRBD2. The length of the CDR3 is 17 residues. In germline, CDR1 is SGHRS, CDR2 YFSETQ. The J segment lost 1 base and the V segment lost 0 bases, leaving 9 bases of the junction unmatched. The CDR3 loop is CASSLGPTSRIQETQYF. CDR3 coding DNA: TGCGCCAGCAGCTTGGGCCCGACTAGCCGTATCCAAGAGACCCAGTACTTC.

This rearrangement joins TRBV30 to TRBJ2-7, with 7 nucleotides matching TRBD1. The length of the CDR3 is 13 residues. J gave up 2 bases and V 8 bases, and 9 bases lay outside the gene matches. Germline lookup yields CDR1 GTSNPN and CDR2 SVGIG (reference sequence). For the CDR3, the DNA is TGTGCCACCACGGACAGGTCAACCTACGAGCAGTACTTC. Protein: CATTDRSTYEQYF.

This sequence joins TRBV27 and TRBJ1-5; 10 bases map to TRBD1. Losses at the gene ends were 6 bases for V and 4 bases for J; bases not matched to a gene: 9. Germline V CDR1 and CDR2: MNHEY, SMNVEV (reference sequence). This CDR3 spans 16 amino acids. CDR3 amino acids: CASRPAGTGDNQPQHF. The CDR3 DNA sequence: TGTGCCAGCAGGCCTGCCGGGACAGGGGATAATCAGCCCCAGCATTTT.

The rearrangement joins TRBV7-9 to TRBJ1-2; maybe TRBD1 (5 bases). Trimming took 3 bases from V and 8 from J, leaving 16 bases between them. The CDR3 length is 14 residues. Germline CDR1 and CDR2: SEHNR and FQNEAQ (reference sequence). Here the CDR3 reads CASSLEGLRGGYTF. The CDR3 nucleotides read TGTGCCAGCAGCTTGGAGGGGCTCAGAGGCGGCTACACCTTC.

This chain links TRBV6-4 with TRBJ2-7; D remains ambiguous. The CDR3 is 12 residues long. Germline V gene lookup returns CDR1 MRHNA and CDR2 SNTAGT. V dropped 1 base and J dropped 2 bases, with 3 bases sitting between them. CDR3 nucleotide sequence: TGTGCCAGCAGTGACTTAGCCTACGAGCAGTACTTC. Its protein is CASSDLAYEQYF.

CDR3 loop: CASSVYRGDTGELFF. The CDR3 coding sequence is TGTGCCAGCAGCGTCTACAGGGGGGACACCGGGGAGCTGTTTTTT. The chain combines TRBV7-2 with TRBJ2-2; TRBD1 agrees at 8 bases. The V gene end was trimmed by 5 bases and the J gene end by 3 bases; junction bases not matched to a gene: 5. CDR1 is SGHTA and CDR2 is FQGNSA in the germline V gene. There are 15 residues in the CDR3.

This clone was counted only a few times. J is TRBJ1-1 and V is TRBV27; D is unclear. The CDR3 is 13 residues long. Germline values: CDR1 MNHEY, CDR2 SMNVEV (reference sequence). Trimming removed 5 bases at V and 0 bases at J, with 7 bases between. CDR3 sequence (DNA): TGTGCCAGCAGTAGCTTGCTGAACACTGAAGCTTTCTTT. Amino acid sequence: CASSSLLNTEAFF.